What follows are 26 T cell receptor beta chains derived from one specimen sequenced in a study of shared T cell receptors in the human thymus. Only in-frame clones appear in the TCRdb table, and some are missing; sequencing was by immunoSEQ multiplex PCR. The table shows 63,000 or so clones, with about 96% occurring only once. Sequenced input: thymocytes. These receptors all come from a human donor.

This clone was recorded once. The chain employs TRBV5-1 and TRBJ1-6, with D uncertain. Germline V gene data show CDR1 as SGHRS and CDR2 as YFSETQ. There are 14 residues in the CDR3. The V end lost 0 bases, the J end lost 5 bases, and 6 bases lay between the germline ends. The CDR3 DNA is TGCGCCAGCAGCTTGGGGCAAGATAATTCACCCCTCCACTTT. It translates to CASSLGQDNSPLHF.

The chain couples TRBV5-1 to TRBJ2-3; TRBD2 might be the D (5 bases). Trimming removed 3 bases at V and 6 bases at J, with 20 bases between. Germline V gene sequence: CDR1 SGHRS, CDR2 YFSETQ. The CDR3 loop spans 16 amino acids. The CDR3 loop reads CASSSTPRGDHDTQYF. The CDR3 DNA is TGCGCCAGCAGCTCCACACCTCGGGGAGACCACGATACGCAGTATTTT.

V is TRBV7-3 and J is TRBJ2-2; D might be TRBD1 (5 bases). V lost 0 bases, J lost 4 bases, and 12 bases lay in between. The germline V gene has CDR1 SGHTA and CDR2 FQGTGA. The CDR3 spans 16 residues. The CDR3 DNA reads TGTGCCAGCAGCTTAACATTTGACAGAAGCACCGGGGAGCTGTTTTTT. Residues: CASSLTFDRSTGELFF.

This chain links TRBV6-5 with TRBJ2-3; 9 bases align to TRBD2. The CDR3 extends over 15 amino acids. Germline loops: CDR1 MNHEY, CDR2 SVGAGI. V lost 2 bases, J lost 5 bases, and 5 bases stayed unmatched. The CDR3 nucleotides read TGTGCCAGCAGTTACGGCGGGGGGGCAAGAGATACGCAGTATTTT. Its translation is CASSYGGGARDTQYF.

The chain uses TRBV6-5 and TRBJ1-5; the D gene is possibly TRBD1 (5 bases). The CDR3 is made up of 13 amino acids. The V end was cut by 6 bases, the J end by 2 bases, with 8 bases between. Per the germline V gene, CDR1 is MNHEY and CDR2 is SVGAGI. CDR3 nucleotides: TGTGCCAGCAGCCGAGGGGGCAATCAGCCCCAGCATTTT. Protein: CASSRGGNQPQHF.

This chain connects TRBV4-1 to TRBJ1-6; no clear D. CDR1 is MGHRA, CDR2 YSYEKL, per germline. The CDR3 length is 16 residues. Trimming removed 8 bases at V and 7 bases at J, with 21 bases between. The DNA of the CDR3 is TGCGCCAGCGGTATAAGCACGGTCGCTGGGAATTCACCCCTCCACTTT. It translates to CASGISTVAGNSPLHF.

This sequence joins TRBV2 and TRBJ1-2; 10 bases are shared with TRBD1. This CDR3 has 16 residues. V shed 7 bases and J 8 bases; nucleotides not matched to a gene: 16. Germline CDR1 reads SNHLY; CDR2 reads FYNNEI. CDR3 sequence (DNA): TGTGCCAGCACCGACAGGGGGCCCGCCTCGGTCTTGGGCTACACCTTC. Amino acid sequence: CASTDRGPASVLGYTF.

For the CDR3, the DNA is TGTGCCAGCAGCTTAGATCCGGGGAAATCGCCTGGAAACACCATATATTTT. It translates to CASSLDPGKSPGNTIYF. The chain couples TRBV11-3 to TRBJ1-3; D call uncertain. Trimming removed 0 bases at V and 2 bases at J, with 14 bases between. The CDR3 covers 17 residues. Germline V gives CDR1 SGHNT, CDR2 YENEEA. The full variable domain, completed using reference TRBV11-3 and TRBJ1-3, is EAGVVQSPRYKIIEKKQPVAFWCNPISGHNTLYWYLQNLGQGPELLIRYENEEAVDDSQLPKDRFSAERLKGVDSTLKIQPAELGDSAVYLCASSLDPGKSPGNTIYFGEGSWLTVV.

The chain has TRBV27 and TRBJ1-2; 8 nucleotides agree with TRBD1. There are 15 residues in the CDR3. The J segment lost 2 bases and the V segment lost 5 bases, leaving 7 bases of the junction unmatched. Germline V gives CDR1 MNHEY, CDR2 SMNVEV (reference sequence). The CDR3 DNA follows: TGTGCCAGCAGTCCTGGGACAGGCTCGAACTATGGCTACACCTTC. Translation: CASSPGTGSNYGYTF.

This chain links TRBV10-3 with TRBJ1-1, with TRBD1 identical over 10 bases. The CDR3 spans 16 residues. V was clipped by 2 bases and J by 2 bases; unmatched bases: 5. CDR1 and CDR2 (germline): ENHRY, SYGVKD. This CDR3 is CAISEGRQGANTEAFF. DNA for the CDR3: TGTGCCATCAGTGAGGGCAGACAGGGGGCAAACACTGAAGCTTTCTTT.

The chain links TRBV4-3 to TRBJ2-7; no clear D gene. The V gene's germline CDR1 is LGHNA and CDR2 YSLEER. Trimming cost V 0 bases and J 0 bases, with 9 bases left between them. The CDR3 sequence is 15 residues long. The CDR3: CASSQEVTVSYEQYF. In DNA form, the CDR3 reads TGCGCCAGCAGCCAAGAAGTCACCGTCTCCTACGAGCAGTACTTC.

The chain has TRBV6-5 and TRBJ1-2; TRBD1 is a possible D gene (5 bases). Germline assignment: CDR1 MNHEY and CDR2 SVGAGI. Trimming cost V 6 bases and J 3 bases, with 14 bases left between them. The CDR3 contains 14 residues. The CDR3 coding sequence is TGTGCCAGCAGACGCCGACAGCGACACTATGGCTACACCTTC. Translation: CASRRRQRHYGYTF.

This sequence joins TRBV11-2 and TRBJ2-7; 7 bases match TRBD1. The length of the CDR3 is 15 residues. The trim removed 4 bases at V and 2 bases at J, leaving 8 bases unmatched. CDR1 and CDR2 from the germline V gene are SGHAT and FQNNGV. For the CDR3, the DNA is TGTGCCAGCAGCTACCGACAGGGCAGCACCTACGAGCAGTACTTC. Translated: CASSYRQGSTYEQYF.

This chain joins TRBV11-2 and TRBJ1-2; 7 nucleotides agree with TRBD1. This CDR3 has 17 residues. Per germline, CDR1 SGHAT and CDR2 FQNNGV. V lost 1 base, J lost 6 bases, and 14 bases stayed unmatched. Here the CDR3 DNA reads TGTGCCAGCAGCTTAGTGGGTAGGGGGCCGTTCTGGGATGGCTACACCTTC. This translates into CASSLVGRGPFWDGYTF.

The V call is TRBV9, the J call TRBJ2-7; no definite D call. Trimming cost V 0 bases and J 7 bases, with 8 bases left between them. CDR1 is SGDLS, CDR2 YYNGEE, per germline. The length of the CDR3 is 12 residues. In DNA form, the CDR3 reads TGTGCCAGCAGCGTAGCGTCAAGGGAGCAGTACTTC. Translation: CASSVASREQYF.

The chain combines TRBV19 with TRBJ1-4, with D maybe TRBD1 (6 bases). Germline lookup yields CDR1 LNHDA and CDR2 SQIVND (reference sequence). CDR3 length: 14 residues. The ends were cut back, 5 bases at V and 7 bases at J, with 14 bases in the middle. CDR3 region: CASSSGGYGEKLFF. The CDR3 DNA follows: TGTGCCAGTAGTTCGGGGGGCTATGGTGAAAAACTGTTTTTT.

This rearrangement joins TRBV5-6 to TRBJ1-2, with D hard to call. This CDR3 spans 12 amino acids. Germline values: CDR1 SGHDT, CDR2 YYEEEE. Trimming took off 4 bases at V and 2 bases at J, with 6 bases between the two ends. The chain's CDR3 is CASSTGNYGYTF. The CDR3 coding sequence is TGTGCCAGCAGCACCGGGAACTATGGCTACACCTTC.

The chain recombines TRBV11-2 with TRBJ2-1; D may be TRBD2 (6 bases). Trimming stripped 3 bases from V and 9 bases from J, with 24 bases between. The CDR3 is 17 amino acids. Germline V gene lookup returns CDR1 SGHAT and CDR2 FQNNGV. The CDR3 DNA is TGTGCCAGCAGCTTGGGTCGAGCGGGCCGTAGTTTCGGTGAGCAGTTCTTC. Protein sequence: CASSLGRAGRSFGEQFF.

J is TRBJ1-3 and V is TRBV28; D remains unclear. Trimming cost V 7 bases and J 4 bases, with 17 bases left between them. The CDR3 runs 15 residues. CDR1 and CDR2 (germline): MDHEN, SYDVKM. CDR3: CASNISGLGGNTIYF. CDR3 coding DNA: TGTGCCAGCAATATATCTGGCTTAGGCGGAAACACCATATATTTT.

V and J are TRBV7-3 and TRBJ1-3; 9 nucleotides match TRBD1. J was trimmed by 4 bases and V by 4 bases; bases with no gene match: 8. The CDR3 spans 16 residues. CDR1 SGHTA and CDR2 FQGTGA come from the germline V gene. Here the CDR3 reads CASSSPGQGDGNTIYF. The CDR3 nucleotides read TGTGCCAGCAGCTCGCCGGGACAGGGTGACGGAAACACCATATATTTT.

The rearrangement joins TRBV4-3 to TRBJ2-5; 7 bases fit TRBD1. The length of the CDR3 is 20 residues. Trimming at V came to 4 bases and at J to 5 bases, leaving 25 bases not matched to a gene. Germline loops: CDR1 LGHNA, CDR2 YSLEER. CDR3 loop: CASSPKQKGPLTGRVETQYF. In DNA form, the CDR3 reads TGCGCCAGCAGCCCCAAACAAAAGGGTCCTTTGACAGGGCGGGTGGAGACCCAGTACTTC.

This chain links TRBV4-3 with TRBJ1-1, with D possibly being TRBD1 (6 bases). The CDR3 is 15 residues long. Trimming removed 5 bases from V and 6 bases from J, with 19 bases in between. Germline-derived CDR1 and CDR2 are LGHNA and YSLEER. The CDR3 protein is CASSFERQGRAEAFF. The CDR3 bases are TGCGCCAGCAGCTTTGAACGTCAGGGGAGGGCTGAAGCTTTCTTT.

The V call is TRBV19, the J call TRBJ1-5; 9 positions agree with TRBD1. V trimming: 3 bases; J trimming: 4 bases; junction bases outside the gene matches: 4. The CDR3 contains 15 residues. The germline V gene has CDR1 LNHDA and CDR2 SQIVND (reference sequence). The CDR3 spells CASSIRDRANQPQHF. The CDR3 DNA is TGTGCCAGTAGTATTCGGGACAGGGCAAATCAGCCCCAGCATTTT.

J is TRBJ2-3 and V is TRBV4-1, with D possibly TRBD2 on 6 matching bases. Germline lookup yields CDR1 MGHRA and CDR2 YSYEKL. There are 16 residues in the CDR3. V was cut by 7 bases and J by 5 bases, with 22 bases left in between. This CDR3 reads CASTNIIVPGEDTQYF. The CDR3 coding sequence is TGCGCCAGCACAAATATCATCGTACCGGGGGAAGATACGCAGTATTTT.

Worth noting for this clone: No DNA is shown, since the ends of the CDR3 on it are uncertain; the CDR3 is the one TCRdb lists. The V call is TRBV12-2, the J call TRBJ2-5; the tabulated D call, TRBD2, remains unverified against the DNA. TRBV12-2 is a pseudogene. The CDR3 has 18 residues if both end residues are counted. CDR3 sequence reads: CASRLDPFGRGNQETQYF.

The CDR3 region is CASSPSAGGGNYGYTF. For the CDR3, the DNA is TGTGCCAGCAGCCCCTCGGCAGGCGGCGGTAACTATGGCTACACCTTC. J is TRBJ1-2 and V is TRBV13; unclear D gene. The V end lost 5 bases, the J end lost 1 base, and 17 bases lay between the germline ends. Germline V lookup: CDR1 PRHDT, CDR2 FYEKMQ (reference sequence). The CDR3 has 16 amino acids.